This entry lists 18 T cell receptor beta chains sequenced from one sample in a study of spatial heterogeneity in lung cancer. Time point defined: sample taken at primary tumor resection. TCRs were sequenced from unsorted whole RNA of tumor, nontumor lung or PBMC. MiXCR was run by TCRdb on the 5' RACE reads, yielding one entry per CDR3 protein. In the table there are 60,000 to 80,000 distinct CDR3 sequences, approximately 12% of which are singletons. Sequencing used PBMCs, obtained at surgery. These receptors were taken from a male donor with early-stage non-small cell lung cancer.

CDR3 DNA sequence: TGTGCCAGCAGCTTAGACAGACCGGGCCCCGATAGCAATCAGCCCCAGCATTTT. Amino acids: CASSLDRPGPDSNQPQHF. This chain connects TRBV7-8 to TRBJ1-5; unclear D gene. Germline CDR1 and CDR2: SGHVS and FQNEAQ. The CDR3 covers 18 residues. V dropped 1 base and J dropped 0 bases, with 16 bases sitting between them. The full variable domain, completed using reference TRBV7-8 and TRBJ1-5, is GAGVSQSPRYKVAKRGQDVALRCDPISGHVSLFWYQQALGQGPEFLTYFQNEAQLDKSGLPSDRFFAERPEGSVSTLKIQRTQQEDSAVYLCASSLDRPGPDSNQPQHFGDGTRLSIL.

The chain recombines TRBV7-6 with TRBJ2-1; 7 bases agree with TRBD1. The germline CDR1 and CDR2 sequences are SGHVS and FNYEAQ. The V and J ends lost 1 base and 3 bases, in that order; junction bases with no gene match: 6. The CDR3 contains 16 residues. This chain's CDR3 is CASSLEGTGVYNEQFF. CDR3 nucleotides: TGTGCCAGCAGCTTAGAGGGTACAGGGGTCTACAATGAGCAGTTCTTC.

The chain joins TRBV9 to TRBJ2-7; perhaps TRBD2 as D (5 bases). This CDR3 is built from 16 residues. CDR1 is SGDLS, CDR2 YYNGEE, per germline. Between the trimmed V and J ends, which lost 0 bases and 4 bases, there was a span of 17 bases. The DNA of the CDR3 is TGTGCCAGCAGCGTAGGGGCGGGCTACAAAGAGTACGAGCAGTACTTC. Translation gives CASSVGAGYKEYEQYF.

In its sample, this clonotype was seen many times. The chain uses TRBV9 and TRBJ2-2; D might be TRBD1 (6 bases). The V gene's germline CDR1 is SGDLS and CDR2 YYNGEE. The CDR3 has 13 residues. The V gene lost 1 base and the J gene lost 9 bases, with 10 bases spanning the gap. In nucleotides, the CDR3 is TGTGCCAGCAGCGTACAGGGGACCAGGGAGCTGTTTTTT. Protein sequence: CASSVQGTRELFF.

J is TRBJ2-7 and V is TRBV3-1; D is undetermined. Per the germline V gene, CDR1 is LGHDT and CDR2 is YNNKEL (reference sequence). V shed 4 bases and J shed 2 bases, with 12 bases lying between them. The CDR3 loop spans 14 amino acids. This chain's CDR3 is CASSRSYDAYEQYF. As DNA, the CDR3 is TGTGCCAGCAGCCGGAGCTATGACGCCTACGAGCAGTACTTC.

This chain joins TRBV29-1 and TRBJ2-3; TRBD2 matches at 10 bases. The CDR3 has 16 residues. J was trimmed by 5 bases and V by 6 bases; bases with no gene match: 14. Germline V gene lookup returns CDR1 SQVTM and CDR2 ANQGSEA. The CDR3 here is CSVLVGSGRAGDTQYF. The DNA of the CDR3 is TGCAGCGTGTTAGTGGGAAGCGGGAGGGCCGGAGATACGCAGTATTTT.

This clonotype was detected many times. V gene TRBV20-1 combines with J gene TRBJ1-1; D not certain. CDR1 DFQATT and CDR2 SNEGSKA come from the germline V gene (reference sequence). V lost 1 base to trimming and J lost 1 base, with 7 bases between them. This CDR3 region has 13 residues. CDR3 loop: CSARGVQNTEAFF. CDR3 bases: TGCAGTGCTAGAGGCGTGCAGAACACTGAAGCTTTCTTT.

By share of the sample, this clonotype is medium-sized (0.01 to 0.1%). This chain connects TRBV7-9 to TRBJ2-7; 7 bases agree with TRBD1. The germline CDR1 and CDR2 sequences are SEHNR and FQNEAQ (reference sequence). This CDR3 contains 15 residues. Trimming at V came to 5 bases and at J to 0 bases, leaving 7 bases not matched to a gene. CDR3 in amino acids: CASSPRQGSSYEQYF. The CDR3, as DNA: TGTGCCAGCAGCCCTCGACAGGGTAGCTCCTACGAGCAGTACTTC.

This clonotype occurred once. The rearrangement uses TRBV2 and TRBJ2-2; D is ambiguous. The CDR3 totals 12 residues. CDR1 and CDR2 from the germline V gene are SNHLY and FYNNEI. The V gene lost 7 bases and the J gene lost 1 base, with 4 bases spanning the gap. The chain's CDR3 is CASIGNTGELFF. Written as DNA, the CDR3 is TGTGCCAGCATAGGGAACACCGGGGAGCTGTTTTTT.

The V call is TRBV4-2, the J call TRBJ2-3; D perhaps matches TRBD2 (6 bases). This CDR3 spans 16 amino acids. Between the trimmed V and J ends, which lost 1 base and 0 bases, there was a span of 11 bases. In germline, CDR1 is LGHNA, CDR2 YNFKEQ. CDR3 DNA sequence: TGTGCCAGCAGCCAAGCGGCAGGGACTAGCACAGATACGCAGTATTTT. Amino acids: CASSQAAGTSTDTQYF.

This clonotype has at least ten counts. V is TRBV5-1 and J is TRBJ2-7; D remains unclear. CDR1 and CDR2 from the germline V gene are SGHRS and YFSETQ. This CDR3 is 13 amino acids long. The V and J ends lost 0 bases and 5 bases respectively, with 9 bases between them. CDR3 protein: CASSLDRAHEQYF. The CDR3 DNA reads TGCGCCAGCAGCTTGGATCGGGCCCACGAGCAGTACTTC.

The rearrangement uses TRBV24-1 and TRBJ1-1; no firm D call. CDR3 length: 15 amino acids. The V gene lost 7 bases and the J gene lost 5 bases, with 19 bases spanning the gap. The germline V gene has CDR1 KGHDR and CDR2 SFDVKD. CDR3 region: CATSTQTLGGTEAFF. In DNA form, the CDR3 reads TGTGCCACCAGCACTCAGACCCTAGGTGGAACTGAAGCTTTCTTT.

In DNA, the CDR3 is TGCGCCAGCGGACTAGCGGGCCAGATCCAAGAGACCCAGTACTTC. Amino acids: CASGLAGQIQETQYF. The gene calls are TRBV5-1 and TRBJ2-5, with 11 bases matching TRBD2. V was pared by 7 bases and J by 1 base, with 6 bases of the junction left unmatched. The CDR3 sequence is 15 residues long. The germline V gene has CDR1 SGHRS and CDR2 YFSETQ.

This clonotype has ten or more counts. The chain uses TRBV20-1 and TRBJ2-1, with TRBD2 identical over 12 bases. Germline CDR1 is DFQATT and CDR2 is SNEGSKA (reference sequence). V was clipped by 5 bases and J by 7 bases; unmatched bases: 9. The CDR3 is 15 residues long. DNA of the CDR3: TGCAGTGCTGGCTCGACTAGCGGGAGCGGTAATGAGCAGTTCTTC. This codes for CSAGSTSGSGNEQFF.

This clonotype was counted at least ten times. CDR3 in amino acids: CASSPRSRDYEQYF. The CDR3 region has the DNA TGTGCCAGCTCACCAAGGTCTCGGGACTACGAGCAGTACTTC. This rearrangement joins TRBV18 to TRBJ2-7, with D possibly matching TRBD2 (5 bases). CDR1 is KGHSH and CDR2 is LQKENI in the germline V gene. The V and J ends lost 2 bases and 3 bases respectively, with 11 bases between them. CDR3 length: 14 residues.

The V call is TRBV10-2, the J call TRBJ2-3; D possibly corresponds to TRBD2 (6 bases). This CDR3 contains 13 residues. Trimming stripped 6 bases from V and 2 bases from J, with 9 bases between. From germline, CDR1 is WSHSY and CDR2 SAAADI. CDR3: CASRGGSTDTQYF. The CDR3, as DNA: TGCGCCAGCAGGGGGGGATCCACAGATACGCAGTATTTT.

V gene TRBV7-6 combines with J gene TRBJ2-7; a possible D gene is TRBD2 (6 bases). V lost 5 bases, J lost 3 bases, and 14 bases lay in between. The CDR3 sequence is 14 residues long. The germline V gene encodes CDR1 SGHVS and CDR2 FNYEAQ. The CDR3 sequence is CASSALAAGYEQYF. CDR3 sequence (DNA): TGTGCCAGCAGCGCACTAGCTGCGGGCTACGAGCAGTACTTC.

This clonotype was counted ten times or more. The rearrangement joins TRBV5-1 to TRBJ1-2; 7 nucleotides agree with TRBD1. In germline, CDR1 is SGHRS, CDR2 YFSETQ. CDR3 length: 13 residues. The V and J ends lost 2 bases and 6 bases, in that order; junction bases with no gene match: 4. CDR3 nucleotides: TGCGCCAGCAGCTTAACAGGGGAAGATGGCTACACCTTC. It codes for CASSLTGEDGYTF.